In this sample, the clone carrying this T cell receptor beta chain turned up once. Its antigen is unidentified. Every immunoSEQ plate was one replicate of a subset's evenly spread DNA. This table comes from immunoSEQ multiplex PCR, and its TCRdb copy is limited to in-frame clones, with some not included. The sample carries under 1 million clones, approximately 92% recorded once. Selected positively for CCR7 and CD45RO-negative, naive CD8 cells excluded terminally differentiated effector memory CD45RA+ cells. Recent acute infections and vaccinations were absent in the healthy HIV-negative adult donors. The entry originates in a study of shared clonotypes between healthy human individuals. This CDR3 spans 14 amino acids. The germline gives CDR1 SQVTM, CDR2 ANQGSEA. Trimming shortened V by 6 bases and J by 4 bases, and 18 bases separated the two germline ends. Study-level points and caveats: For naive CD4 cells, roughly 5% of clonotypes were shared across a handful of donors. Generation of non-shared clonotypes was less probable than generation of clonotypes shared by all four donors.

Material: naive CD8+ T cells sorted from blood. V usage is TRBV29-1 and J usage is TRBJ1-1; D is perhaps TRBD1 (5 bases). The sequence derives from a man aged 25 to 40 in good health. The CDR3 bases are TGCAGCGTCCTAACGGGACGGGTGGGCACTGAAGCTTTCTTT. It is translated as CSVLTGRVGTEAFF.